The 8 T cell receptor beta chains given below trace back to one sample, sequenced in a study of cytomegalovirus exposure and HLA in healthy donors. Amplification used 60 Vbeta primers and 13 Jbeta primers. Generated by immunoSEQ multiplex PCR, the TCRdb table keeps only in-frame clones and is missing some. The data contain 150,000 to 180,000 clones, roughly 82% of them singletons. Sequencing was performed on PBMCs. The receptors here all came from a woman between 45 and 60 years old in good health and CMV-seropositive.

This clone was recorded a few times. The chain is built from TRBV12-5 and TRBJ2-7; 9 bases are a match to TRBD1. The CDR3 loop spans 13 amino acids. Trimming cost V 3 bases and J 5 bases; bases outside gene matches: 2. CDR1 is LGHNT and CDR2 is FRNRAP in the germline V gene. The CDR3 spells CASGLQGAHEQYF. Here the CDR3 DNA reads TGTGCTAGTGGTTTACAGGGGGCCCACGAGCAGTACTTC.

This clone was counted a single time. The V and J genes are TRBV13 and TRBJ2-3, with 10 bases identical to TRBD1. Germline V gene sequence: CDR1 PRHDT, CDR2 FYEKMQ (reference sequence). V was clipped by 3 bases and J by 3 bases; unmatched bases: 6. The CDR3 is made up of 16 amino acids. CDR3 protein: CASSFRTGGRTDTQYF. CDR3 nucleotide sequence: TGTGCCAGCAGCTTTCGGACAGGGGGGAGGACAGATACGCAGTATTTT.

The rearrangement uses TRBV29-1 and TRBJ2-3, with D tentatively TRBD2 (6 bases). Germline assignment: CDR1 SQVTM and CDR2 ANQGSEA. V was trimmed by 7 bases and J by 6 bases, leaving 20 bases between them. The CDR3 totals 14 residues. The chain's CDR3 is CSAPGRGGRDTQYF. In DNA form, the CDR3 reads TGCAGCGCTCCGGGACGGGGAGGCCGGGATACGCAGTATTTT.

V and J are TRBV10-2 and TRBJ2-2; weak D call: TRBD1 (5 bases). V was cut by 6 bases and J by 6 bases, with 8 bases left in between. In germline, CDR1 is WSHSY, CDR2 SAAADI. The CDR3 runs to 12 residues. Here the CDR3 reads CASREGAGELFF. CDR3 in DNA: TGCGCCAGCAGGGAAGGGGCCGGGGAGCTGTTTTTT.

This chain uses TRBV6-4 with TRBJ1-6, with D uncertain. Germline CDR1 is MRHNA and CDR2 is SNTAGT. The V end was cut by 4 bases, the J end by 8 bases, with 9 bases between. CDR3 length: 13 residues. The CDR3 region has the DNA TGTGCCAGCAGTGTAGAGGAAGATTCACCCCTCCACTTT. This codes for CASSVEEDSPLHF.

The CDR3 loop is CASSGTSGGYEQYF. For the CDR3, the DNA is TGTGCCAGCAGCGGGACTAGCGGGGGGTACGAGCAGTACTTC. V gene TRBV27 combines with J gene TRBJ2-7; 15 bases are a match to TRBD2. The V gene end was trimmed by 6 bases and the J gene end by 4 bases; junction bases not matched to a gene: 1. The CDR3 is made up of 14 amino acids. The germline CDR1 and CDR2 sequences are MNHEY and SMNVEV (reference sequence).

The J gene is TRBJ1-1, the V gene TRBV6-5; no reliable D call. The CDR3 extends over 14 amino acids. V lost 0 bases, J lost 5 bases, and 10 bases lay in between. Germline V gene lookup returns CDR1 MNHEY and CDR2 SVGAGI. The CDR3 DNA is TGTGCCAGCAGTTACTCGCGGGGAGAAACTGAAGCTTTCTTT. Amino acids: CASSYSRGETEAFF.

CDR3 DNA: TGTGCCACCAGCTTAATCGGACTTAACTACGAGCAGTACTTC. Its protein is CATSLIGLNYEQYF. The V and J genes are TRBV15 and TRBJ2-7; tentative D call: TRBD2 (5 bases). Trimming shortened V by 5 bases and J by 3 bases, and 14 bases separated the two germline ends. This CDR3 region has 14 residues. Germline CDR1 and CDR2: LNHNV and YYDKDF (reference sequence).